This TCR beta chain was documented in a study of T cell responses to AZD1222 COVID-19 vaccine. Regarding this clone: What it recognizes is unknown.

Whole-study findings and limits: Nearly half of unique spike-specific TCRs reportedly avoided B.1.351 and B.1.1.7 mutated regions. Repertoire samples came only from after the peak T cell response.

Germline V gene lookup returns CDR1 SEHNR and CDR2 FQNEAQ (reference sequence). CDR3 length: 18 residues. J gave up 7 bases and V 3 bases, and 18 bases lay outside the gene matches. The study pooled second doses at about 4 or about 12 weeks. The assay was immunoSEQ multiplex PCR, and TCRdb's table has in-frame clones only and misses some. Of 60,000 to 75,000 clones in the sample, 83% are singletons; the top ten hold under 8.5%. The sequences come from peripheral blood, collected 28 days after the second AZD1222 dose. The chain is built from TRBV7-9 and TRBJ2-3; TRBD2 matches at 8 bases. The clonotype was recovered from an adult who received the AZD1222 COVID-19 vaccine. Here the CDR3 reads CASSFWTSRGRGTNTQYF. The DNA of the CDR3 is TGTGCCAGCAGCTTCTGGACTAGCCGGGGAAGGGGCACGAATACGCAGTATTTT.